This TCR beta chain was identified during a study of blood T cells in healthy people across ages. Next came a second PCR, run for about 6 to 12 cycles, which used a sample-barcoded 5' primer along with a J-beta primer mix. TCRdb passed the 5' RACE reads through MiXCR, listing each CDR3 protein once. The sample includes more than 650,000 distinct CDR3 sequences, roughly 24% of them seen just once. V dropped 1 base and J dropped 2 bases, with 18 bases sitting between them. There are 16 residues in the CDR3. Germline V gene lookup returns CDR1 DFQATT and CDR2 SNEGSKA (reference sequence). These data were also reused for a study on T cells of mothers and their children.

V usage is TRBV20-1 and J usage is TRBJ2-7; possibly TRBD2 for D (6 bases). The receptor comes from a boy younger than 18 in good health. What was sequenced was blood. The CDR3 DNA is TGCAGTGCTAGAGGGACGGGAGCCAAGAGCCCCTACGAGCAGTACTTC. Protein product: CSARGTGAKSPYEQYF.